Sequencing of this T cell receptor beta chain was carried out in a study of T cell changes during pregnancy in multiple sclerosis. Measured with immunoSEQ multiplex PCR; TCRdb has only the in-frame clones, and not every one. The sample lists tens of thousands of clones; roughly 90% were seen once. The sequences come from CD4+ T cells from peripheral blood mononuclear cells, collected after pregnancy. The receptor comes from a female donor with multiple sclerosis, enrolled in a pregnancy study.

CDR3 bases: TGCAGCGTTTTTACCGGGACAGGGAGCACTGAAGCTTTCTTT. Translated: CSVFTGTGSTEAFF. The genes are TRBV29-1 and TRBJ1-1, with 9 bases aligning to TRBD1. This CDR3 region has 14 residues. The J segment lost 4 bases and the V segment lost 5 bases, leaving 8 bases of the junction unmatched. In germline, CDR1 is SQVTM, CDR2 ANQGSEA.